This record concerns one TCR beta chain sequence. The V end was cut by 5 bases, the J end by 4 bases, with 19 bases between. Germline assignment: CDR1 MNHNY and CDR2 SVGAGI (reference sequence). This CDR3 comprises 16 residues. Time point specified: after dendritic cell vaccination, including at tumor progression/relapse. Before vaccination, two weeks after the third vaccination, and at progression, PBMC were collected. The data derive from a study of glioma-infiltrating T cells after dendritic cell vaccination. About the study: Autologous tumor lysate-pulsed dendritic cell vaccination was given between the early 2000s and the early 2010s. Autologous tumor lysate was loaded overnight onto monocyte-derived dendritic cells grown about 7 days with IL-4 and GM-CSF.

The table came from immunoSEQ multiplex PCR; TCRdb's copy has only in-frame clones and leaves some out. This sample carries 100,000 to 120,000 clones, 90% of them seen once, and the ten largest clones take over 2.5%. The chain carries TRBV6-6 and TRBJ2-3; tentatively, D is TRBD1 (7 bases). This TCR was recovered from a human donor with glioblastoma. The sample was blood, taken after dendritic cell vaccination. CDR3 residues: CASSPVGQGEADTQYF. CDR3 bases: TGTGCCAGCAGTCCCGTAGGGCAGGGGGAGGCAGATACGCAGTATTTT.